This T cell receptor (beta chain) was recorded in a study of cytomegalovirus exposure and HLA in healthy donors. This clone was detected a few times. The PCR was carried out with 60 Vbeta primers and 13 Jbeta primers. Generated by immunoSEQ multiplex PCR, the TCRdb table keeps only in-frame clones and is missing some. The repertoire consists of about 210,000 clones, with 87% occurring once and the leading ten covering about 1.1%. In nominal health when sampled, donors likely had unrecorded immune exposures nonetheless. The sequence was collected from a boy between 2 and 10 years old in good health and CMV-seronegative. What was sequenced was PBMCs.

CDR3 coding DNA: TGTGCCAGCCTCTCGACATACTATGGCTACACCTTC. Its translation: CASLSTYYGYTF. V gene TRBV6-6 combines with J gene TRBJ1-2, with no clear D. CDR1 and CDR2 (germline): MNHNY, SVGAGI (reference sequence). Trimming left V 8 bases short and J 3 bases short, with 10 bases between. The CDR3 is 12 residues long.